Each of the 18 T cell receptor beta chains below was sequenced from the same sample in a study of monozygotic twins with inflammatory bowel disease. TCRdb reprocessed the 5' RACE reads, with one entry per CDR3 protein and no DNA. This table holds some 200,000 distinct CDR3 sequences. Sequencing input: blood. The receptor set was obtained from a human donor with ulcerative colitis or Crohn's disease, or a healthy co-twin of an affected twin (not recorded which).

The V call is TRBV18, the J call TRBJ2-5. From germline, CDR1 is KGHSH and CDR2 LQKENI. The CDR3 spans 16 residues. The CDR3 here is CASSPRGTFNLETQYF.

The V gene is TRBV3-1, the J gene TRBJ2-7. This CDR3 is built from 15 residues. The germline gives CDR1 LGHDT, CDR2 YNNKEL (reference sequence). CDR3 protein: CASSQDPSGYDEQYF.

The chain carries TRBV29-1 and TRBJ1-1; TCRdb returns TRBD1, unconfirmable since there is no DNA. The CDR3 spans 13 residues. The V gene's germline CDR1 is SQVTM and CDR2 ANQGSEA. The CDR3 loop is CSVERTGNTEAFF.

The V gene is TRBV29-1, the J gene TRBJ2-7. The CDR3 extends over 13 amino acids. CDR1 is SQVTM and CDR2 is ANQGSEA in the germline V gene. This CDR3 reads CSVEGGGSYEQYF.

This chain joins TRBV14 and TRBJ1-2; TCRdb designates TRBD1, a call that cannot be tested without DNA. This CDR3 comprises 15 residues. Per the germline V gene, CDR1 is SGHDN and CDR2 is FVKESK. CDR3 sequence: CASSQGPGDSYGYTF.

The CDR3 sequence is CSVRLSLAVNNEQFF. V gene TRBV29-1 combines with J gene TRBJ2-1; no DNA is available, so the TRBD1 call from TCRdb remains unchecked. Germline values: CDR1 SQVTM, CDR2 ANQGSEA. CDR3 length equals 15 residues.

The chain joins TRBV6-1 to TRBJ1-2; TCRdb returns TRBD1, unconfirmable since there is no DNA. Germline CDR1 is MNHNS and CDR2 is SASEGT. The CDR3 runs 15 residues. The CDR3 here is CASSEWGQVNYGYTF.

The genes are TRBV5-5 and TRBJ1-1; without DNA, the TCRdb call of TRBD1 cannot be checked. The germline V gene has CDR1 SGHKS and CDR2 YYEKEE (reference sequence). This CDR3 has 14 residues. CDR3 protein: CASSWWTGDTEAFF.

The CDR3 spells CASSSGGPDNEQFF. The genes are TRBV7-7 and TRBJ2-1; without DNA, the TCRdb call of TRBD1 cannot be checked. Germline loops: CDR1 SSHAT, CDR2 FNYEAQ (reference sequence). The CDR3 consists of 14 residues.

CDR3 protein: CASSQEIPAVSNQPQHF. The rearrangement uses TRBV4-2 and TRBJ1-5. This CDR3 contains 17 residues. Germline CDR1 LGHNA, CDR2 YNFKEQ.

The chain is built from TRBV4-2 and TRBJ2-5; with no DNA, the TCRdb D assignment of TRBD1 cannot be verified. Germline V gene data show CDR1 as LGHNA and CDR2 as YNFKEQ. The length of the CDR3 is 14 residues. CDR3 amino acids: CASSQLGAQETQYF.

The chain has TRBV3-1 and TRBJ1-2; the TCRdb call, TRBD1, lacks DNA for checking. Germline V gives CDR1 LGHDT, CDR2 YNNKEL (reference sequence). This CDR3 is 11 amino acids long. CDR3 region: CASSQPGPTTF.

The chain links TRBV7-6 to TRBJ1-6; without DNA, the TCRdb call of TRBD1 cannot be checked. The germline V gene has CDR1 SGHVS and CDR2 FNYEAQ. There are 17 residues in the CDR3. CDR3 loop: CASSLAPRGVRNSPLHF.

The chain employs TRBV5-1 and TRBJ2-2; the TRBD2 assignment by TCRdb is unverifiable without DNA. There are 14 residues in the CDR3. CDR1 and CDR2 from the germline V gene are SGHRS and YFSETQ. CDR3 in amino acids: CAAREGMNTGELFF.

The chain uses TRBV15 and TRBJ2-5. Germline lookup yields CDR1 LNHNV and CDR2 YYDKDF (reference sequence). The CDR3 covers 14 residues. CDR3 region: CATSRVRSQETQYF.

The CDR3 protein is CASSPGGEKLFF. J is TRBJ1-4 and V is TRBV18. In germline, CDR1 is KGHSH, CDR2 LQKENI. The CDR3 covers 12 residues. Full variable domain (remainder filled in from reference TRBV18 and TRBJ1-4): NAGVMQNPRHLVRRRGQEARLRCSPMKGHSHVYWYRQLPEEGLKFMVYLQKENIIDESGMPKERFSAEFPKEGPSILRIQQVVRGDSAAYFCASSPGGEKLFFGSGTQLSVL.

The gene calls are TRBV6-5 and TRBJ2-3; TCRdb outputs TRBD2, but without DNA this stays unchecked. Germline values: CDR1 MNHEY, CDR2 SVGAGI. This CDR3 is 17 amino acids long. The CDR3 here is CASSYSAGGGGSDTQYF.

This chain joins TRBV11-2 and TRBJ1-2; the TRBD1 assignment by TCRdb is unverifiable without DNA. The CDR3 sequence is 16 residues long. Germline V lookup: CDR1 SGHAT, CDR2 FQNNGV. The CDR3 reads CASSSQLVGQNYGYTF.